The rows below give T cell receptor beta chains drawn from one sample of a study of vaccination and CD4 T cells after COVID-19. Their antigen targets remain unknown. Each CDR3 protein gets one entry after TCRdb re-called the PCR reads with MiXCR. Of about 4,500 distinct CDR3 sequences detected, less than 65% appear once; the ten largest clones hold roughly 31%. The source material was CD4+ T cells from blood, cultured in vitro. All receptors derive from a human donor in good health. The CDR3 runs from the conserved cysteine through the conserved F or W. D genes are given only for firm matches. The listing skips clone size in some rows; elsewhere it reads once, few, many or a size class.

J gene: TRBJ2-1
D gene: TRBD2
V gene: TRBV20-1
clone size: .
CDR3 DNA: TGCAGTGCTTGGCGGGGGGCCGCAAATGAGCAGTTCTTC
CDR3 protein: CSAWRGAANEQFF

J gene: TRBJ2-2
D gene: TRBD2
V gene: TRBV6-5
clone size: .
CDR3 DNA: TGTGCCAGCAGTTATACGGGGGGAGCGGGGGAGCTGTTTTTT
CDR3 protein: CASSYTGGAGELFF

J gene: TRBJ2-1
D gene: TRBD1
V gene: TRBV28
clone size: .
CDR3 DNA: TGTGCCAGCAGTATGTCAGGGGGCCCCTCCTACAATGAGCAGTTCTTC
CDR3 protein: CASSMSGGPSYNEQFF

J gene: TRBJ2-3
D gene: .
V gene: TRBV20-1
clone size: .
CDR3 DNA: TGCAGTGCCCCTCGCACAGATACGCAGTATTTT
CDR3 protein: CSAPRTDTQYF

J gene: TRBJ1-1
D gene: .
V gene: TRBV12-3/TRBV12-4
clone size: .
CDR3 DNA: TGTGCCAGCAGCCCCGTGTTTGGGACTGAAGCTTTCTTT
CDR3 protein: CASSPVFGTEAFF

J gene: TRBJ2-3
D gene: .
V gene: TRBV19
clone size: few
CDR3 DNA: TGTGCCAGTAGGGTCCAATCCGGAGCTGATACGCAGTATTTT
CDR3 protein: CASRVQSGADTQYF

J gene: TRBJ1-6
D gene: .
V gene: TRBV7-8
clone size: .
CDR3 DNA: TGTGCCAGCAGCCAGGGAGGGGATCCATCACCCCTCCACTTT
CDR3 protein: CASSQGGDPSPLHF

J gene: TRBJ2-2
D gene: .
V gene: TRBV19
clone size: .
CDR3 DNA: TGTGCCAGTAGTATAGGGGTCGTCGGCACCGGGGAGCTGTTTTTT
CDR3 protein: CASSIGVVGTGELFF

J gene: TRBJ1-2
D gene: TRBD1
V gene: TRBV20-1
clone size: few
CDR3 DNA: TGCAGTGCTCCGGACAGGGTGGACTATGGCTACACCTTC
CDR3 protein: CSAPDRVDYGYTF

J gene: TRBJ1-6
D gene: .
V gene: TRBV19
clone size: few
CDR3 DNA: TGTGCCAGTGGAAAACAGCATAATTCACCCCTCCACTTT
CDR3 protein: CASGKQHNSPLHF

J gene: TRBJ2-7
D gene: .
V gene: TRBV20-1
clone size: .
CDR3 DNA: TGCAGTGCAATGAGGGCGCAGGGCCCCGGCTACGAGCAGTACTTC
CDR3 protein: CSAMRAQGPGYEQYF

J gene: TRBJ1-1
D gene: .
V gene: TRBV20-1
clone size: .
CDR3 DNA: TGCAGTGCTAGAGATCAAAGGGGGGCCTCCATCCGGGCTTTCTTT
CDR3 protein: CSARDQRGASIRAFF

J gene: TRBJ2-1
D gene: .
V gene: TRBV6-2/TRBV6-3
clone size: few
CDR3 DNA: TGTGCCAGCAGTTACTCGAAAGGGGAAATCTACAATGAGCAGTTCTTC
CDR3 protein: CASSYSKGEIYNEQFF

J gene: TRBJ2-7
D gene: TRBD2
V gene: TRBV7-2
clone size: once
CDR3 DNA: TGTGCCAGCAGCTTGGGGACTAGCGGGTCAAGGCTAGGCTACGAGCAGTACTTC
CDR3 protein: CASSLGTSGSRLGYEQYF